Below, 27 T cell receptor beta chains from the same sample are listed, as sequenced in a study of tumor-infiltrating lymphocytes in primary liver carcinoma. They got blood RNA out of unsorted whole blood and also pulled out germline DNA. From 450 to 600 ng total RNA, TCR beta cDNA was generated with a primer in the constant region. Three nested multiplex PCR rounds, a slightly modified ARM-PCR method, built the TCR beta libraries. Investigators reported that the first two PCR rounds, at roughly 10 cycles each, used TRBV1-TRBV30 forward primers with a C-beta reverse primer. TCRdb re-called the multiplex PCR reads through MiXCR, storing one row per CDR3 protein. This sample has almost 200,000 distinct CDR3 sequences, with 65% found just once. The sample was peripheral blood. Receptors originate from a woman aged 60-75 years with primary liver carcinoma and hepatitis B virus infection.

This clonotype was detected a few times. The chain is built from TRBV4-1 and TRBJ2-7; D uncertain. CDR3 length equals 15 residues. Trimming took 1 base from V and 0 from J, leaving 10 bases between them. Germline V CDR1 and CDR2: MGHRA, YSYEKL. The CDR3 sequence: CASSQALTVSYEQYF. The CDR3 DNA reads TGCGCCAGCAGCCAAGCTTTAACGGTCTCCTACGAGCAGTACTTC.

The chain employs TRBV6-6 and TRBJ2-3; 13 bases align to TRBD2. Trimming at V came to 6 bases and at J to 6 bases, leaving 3 bases not matched to a gene. This CDR3 region has 14 residues. CDR1 and CDR2 from the germline V gene are MNHNY and SVGAGI (reference sequence). In DNA form, the CDR3 reads TGTGCCAGCAGAGGGACTAGCGGGACCGATACGCAGTATTTT. Translated: CASRGTSGTDTQYF.

As to this clonotype: A much larger clonotype is one base distant, so this may be a read error. The chain links TRBV6-5 to TRBJ1-1; 7 nucleotides align to TRBD1. The germline gives CDR1 MNHEY, CDR2 SVGAGI. This CDR3 is built from 16 residues. The CDR3 spells CASSYWDSYMNTVAFF. The DNA of the CDR3 is TGTGCCAGCAGTTACTGGGACAGCTATATGAACACTGTAGCTTTCTTT.

With regard to this clonotype: This may arise from a read error, as a much more abundant clone is one base away. The rearrangement links TRBV6-5 to TRBJ2-7; TRBD2 matches 8 bases. Germline V gives CDR1 MNHEY, CDR2 SVGAGI. This CDR3 contains 16 residues. The DNA for the CDR3 is TGTACCAGCACCGGGAGGGGCCAGGGGATGTCTTGGGAGCAGTACTTC. Residues: CTSTGRGQGMSWEQYF.

Comments on this clonotype: A read error is possible here, since a much larger clone lies one base away. The gene calls are TRBV4-2 and TRBJ1-2; a possible D gene is TRBD1 (6 bases). The CDR3 totals 15 residues. Germline values: CDR1 LGHNA, CDR2 YNFKEQ. CDR3 bases: TGTGGCAGCAGCCAAGGCCGGGACACCATCTATGGCTACACCTTC. The encoded protein is CGSSQGRDTIYGYTF.

This clonotype was recorded only once. The rearrangement uses TRBV7-9 and TRBJ1-2; 8 bases are a match to TRBD1. Germline loops: CDR1 SEHNR, CDR2 FQNEAQ (reference sequence). The trim removed 2 bases at V and 8 bases at J, leaving 4 bases unmatched. The CDR3 length is 13 residues. The CDR3 protein is CASSLPQGGGYTF. Written as DNA, the CDR3 is TGTGCCAGCAGCTTACCACAGGGGGGCGGCTACACCTTC.

For this clonotype: The junction departs from the called germline gene at one end, perhaps through a read error. The chain joins TRBV5-5 to TRBJ2-7; D remains unclear. Germline CDR1 SGHKS, CDR2 YYEKEE (reference sequence). The CDR3 spans 14 residues. The CDR3 loop is CASCFGEGSYEQYF. CDR3 DNA sequence: TGTGCCAGCTGCTTCGGAGAAGGCTCCTACGAGCAGTACTTC. Full variable domain (remainder filled in from reference TRBV5-5 and TRBJ2-7): DAGVTQSPTHLIKTRGQQVTLRCSPISGHKSVSWYQQVLGQGPQFIFQYYEKEERGRGNFPDRFSARQFPNYSSELNVNALLLGDSALYLCASCFGEGSYEQYFGPGTRLTVT.

Concerning this clonotype: This may be a read error, as it is one base from a much larger clone. V usage is TRBV10-2 and J usage is TRBJ1-5; D unclear. The ends were cut back, 8 bases at V and 6 bases at J, with 11 bases in the middle. CDR3 length equals 12 residues. The germline CDR1 and CDR2 sequences are WSHSY and SAAADI. CDR3 DNA: TGCGCCAGCGCGTGTATGGGTCAGCCCCAGCATTTT. Translated, it gives CASACMGQPQHF.

As concerns this clonotype: This clone may be a read error of a much larger clone one base away. The genes are TRBV4-1 and TRBJ2-7, with D perhaps matching TRBD2 (5 bases). CDR1 is MGHRA, CDR2 YSYEKL, per germline. The V end was cut by 4 bases, the J end by 7 bases, with 17 bases between. This CDR3 is 14 amino acids long. CDR3: CASSLTIPPLEQYF. The CDR3 DNA reads as TGCGCCAGCAGCCTGACTATCCCTCCCTTGGAGCAGTACTTC.

This clonotype came up many times. This chain connects TRBV4-2 to TRBJ2-1; 9 bases are a match to TRBD2. The CDR3 loop spans 19 amino acids. V was clipped by 3 bases and J by 8 bases; unmatched bases: 20. In germline, CDR1 is LGHNA, CDR2 YNFKEQ. The CDR3 bases are TGTGCCAGCAGCCATTTTTTGGCGGGAGGGCCCCGAGATGTGGATGAGCAGTTCTTC. Its protein product is CASSHFLAGGPRDVDEQFF.

As for this clonotype: Here the CDR3 omits its conserved ending phenylalanine or tryptophan, so a read error is the likely source. The chain uses TRBV11-2 and TRBJ2-3; the match to TRBD2 covers 13 bases. The CDR3 has 16 amino acids. Looked up from germline, CDR1 is SGHAT and CDR2 is FQNNGV. The CDR3 DNA reads TGTGCCAGCAGCCTACGGACTAGCGGGAGCACAGAAACGCAGTATTCT. Translation: CASSLRTSGSTETQYS.

Concerning this clonotype itself: Since a much larger clone is just one base distant, this may be a read error. V and J are TRBV4-1 and TRBJ2-5, with a possible D match to TRBD1 (5 bases). Germline lookup yields CDR1 MGHRA and CDR2 YSYEKL. The CDR3 sequence is 16 residues long. The V end lost 1 base, the J end lost 5 bases, and 17 bases lay between the germline ends. The DNA for the CDR3 is TGCGCCAGCAGCCAAGCTCAGGGTTGGGGTCATGAGACCCAGTACTTC. It yields the protein CASSQAQGWGHETQYF.

As concerns this clonotype: The junction departs from the called germline gene at one end, perhaps through a read error. The CDR3 bases are TGTGCCAGCAGCTTTACCCCACTGAGGAGATCCTACAATGAGCGGTCCTTC. This translates into CASSFTPLRRSYNERSF. The chain has TRBV11-2 and TRBJ2-1; D perhaps matches TRBD2 (5 bases). The germline V gene has CDR1 SGHAT and CDR2 FQNNGV. The CDR3 sequence is 17 residues long. Drawing the rest from reference TRBV11-2 and TRBJ2-1, the complete variable domain is EAGVAQSPRYKIIEKRQSVAFWCNPISGHATLYWYQQILGQGPKLLIQFQNNGVVDDSQLPKDRFSAERLKGVDSTLKIQPAKLEDSAVYLCASSFTPLRRSYNERSFGPGTRLTVL.

In regard to this clonotype: A clone one base away is much larger, so this may be a read error. The CDR3, as DNA: TGTGTCAGCAGCGGACTAGCGGGAGGGAAGCAGTTCTTC. This sequence encodes CVSSGLAGGKQFF. The chain is built from TRBV6-2 or TRBV6-3 and TRBJ2-1, with TRBD2 matching over 15 bases. CDR3 length equals 13 residues. Germline V gene data show CDR1 as MNHEY and CDR2 as SVGEGT.

The chain links TRBV5-4 to TRBJ2-3, with TRBD2 matching 8 bases. V trimming: 4 bases; J trimming: 2 bases; junction bases outside the gene matches: 9. From germline, CDR1 is SGHNT and CDR2 YYREEE (reference sequence). The CDR3 sequence is 16 residues long. As DNA, the CDR3 is TGTGCCAGCAGCCGGGGGTCGGGAGGGCTCACAGATACGCAGTATTTT. Its translation: CASSRGSGGLTDTQYF.

There are a few counts of this clonotype. This chain uses TRBV5-1 with TRBJ2-1; D is undetermined. Germline CDR1 SGHRS, CDR2 YFSETQ. The CDR3 contains 16 residues. Trimming left V 4 bases short and J 0 bases short, with 14 bases between. This CDR3 is CASSVQKFSSYNEQFF. The CDR3 DNA sequence: TGCGCCAGCAGCGTGCAGAAGTTCAGCTCCTACAATGAGCAGTTCTTC.

Concerning this clonotype itself: One base away lies a much larger clone, so this may be a sequencing read error. J is TRBJ2-7 and V is TRBV14; D is unclear. Germline lookup yields CDR1 SGHDN and CDR2 FVKESK. Trimming left V 3 bases short and J 0 bases short, with 15 bases between. The CDR3 is 16 amino acids. Here the CDR3 reads CASSQVLVGSSYEQYF. CDR3 coding DNA: TGTGCCAGCAGCCAGGTTCTAGTGGGTAGCTCCTACGAGCAGTACTTC.

This clonotype was picked up one time. This chain links TRBV6-6 with TRBJ2-3; 8 bases align to TRBD1. The CDR3 runs to 12 residues. J gave up 15 bases and V 7 bases, and 12 bases lay outside the gene matches. Germline V gene lookup returns CDR1 MNHNY and CDR2 SVGAGI (reference sequence). CDR3 coding DNA: TGTGCCAGCAACTCTGGACAGGGACGGTTTTATTTT. This translates into CASNSGQGRFYF.

The rearrangement links TRBV6-1 to TRBJ2-3; 7 nucleotides match TRBD1. V was pared by 4 bases and J by 8 bases, with 21 bases of the junction left unmatched. The CDR3 runs 18 residues. Germline V gene data show CDR1 as MNHNS and CDR2 as SASEGT. The CDR3 spells CASSVWTRQGSLRATQYF. Here the CDR3 DNA reads TGTGCCAGCAGTGTATGGACCCGACAGGGTAGCCTTAGGGCTACGCAGTATTTT.

This clonotype was seen just once. A junction boundary mismatches the germline segment, possibly from a read error. This sequence joins TRBV29-1 and TRBJ2-5, with 7 bases matching TRBD1. This CDR3 is built from 14 residues. The germline V gene encodes CDR1 SQVTM and CDR2 ANQGSEA. This CDR3 reads CSVGPGQPQGTQYF. CDR3 DNA sequence: TGCAGTGTTGGCCCGGGACAGCCCCAAGGGACCCAGTACTTC.

The chain employs TRBV28 and TRBJ2-1; TRBD2 aligns across 11 bases. Germline CDR1 MDHEN, CDR2 SYDVKM. The CDR3 contains 21 residues. V trimming: 6 bases; J trimming: 5 bases; junction bases outside the gene matches: 24. CDR3 nucleotide sequence: TGTGCCAGCAGCCACCCGGGGGTAGCGGGAGGGTCCAGATTTCGCAACAATGAGCAGTTCTTC. Translated, it gives CASSHPGVAGGSRFRNNEQFF. Variable domain in full (rest from reference TRBV28 and TRBJ2-1): DVKVTQSSRYLVKRTGEKVFLECVQDMDHENMFWYRQDPGLGLRLIYFSYDVKMKEKGDIPEGYSVSREKKERFSLILESASTNQTSMYLCASSHPGVAGGSRFRNNEQFFGPGTRLTVL.

In regard to this clonotype: A much larger clone differs from this one at a single base, so this may be a read error. This chain uses TRBV29-1 with TRBJ2-1; the D is unclear. Germline V gives CDR1 SQVTM, CDR2 ANQGSEA. CDR3 length equals 12 residues. The CDR3: CSAVVAGNDQFF. The CDR3 nucleotides are TGCAGCGCTGTGGTGGCTGGCAATGATCAGTTCTTC.

This clonotype occurred a few times. The V call is TRBV14, the J call TRBJ2-6; 9 positions match TRBD2. The trim removed 1 base at V and 0 bases at J, leaving 7 bases unmatched. The length of the CDR3 is 19 residues. Germline loops: CDR1 SGHDN, CDR2 FVKESK. In DNA, the CDR3 is TGTGCCAGCAGCCAAGTTAGCGGGAGCGGGTTCTCTGGGGCCAACGTCCTGACTTTC. As protein: CASSQVSGSGFSGANVLTF.

Worth noting for this clonotype: This may arise from a read error, as a much more abundant clone is one base away. V usage is TRBV6-5 and J usage is TRBJ1-2, with TRBD1 matching over 7 bases. Germline V gene data show CDR1 as MNHEY and CDR2 as SVGAGI. This CDR3 contains 15 residues. The CDR3 nucleotides read TGTGCCAGCAGTCAGGAGACAGGGCACGGCTATGGCTACATCTTC. Translating gives CASSQETGHGYGYIF.

The V gene is TRBV29-1, the J gene TRBJ2-3; weak D call: TRBD2 (6 bases). Germline V CDR1 and CDR2: SQVTM, ANQGSEA. CDR3 size: 14 residues. The V end lost 7 bases, the J end lost 3 bases, and 17 bases lay between the germline ends. CDR3 coding DNA: TGCAGCGGTGCGGGAAGGGTCGGGACAGATACGCAGTATTTT. Translation gives CSGAGRVGTDTQYF.

Remarks on this clonotype: A much larger clone differs from this one at a single base, so this may be a read error. The rearrangement uses TRBV6-6 and TRBJ1-2; no clear D gene. This CDR3 has 13 amino acids. The germline V gene has CDR1 MNHNY and CDR2 SVGAGI (reference sequence). CDR3 DNA: TGTGCCTGCAGTCAGCAGTCTAACTATGGCTACACCTTC. Its translation: CACSQQSNYGYTF.

This clonotype was detected ten times or more. The chain links TRBV7-8 to TRBJ2-3; D unclear. There are 14 residues in the CDR3. Trimming removed 1 base from V and 2 bases from J, with 7 bases in between. Germline assignment: CDR1 SGHVS and CDR2 FQNEAQ. The CDR3 DNA sequence: TGTGCCAGCAGCTTAGGATTCGCCACAGATACGCAGTATTTT. Protein sequence: CASSLGFATDTQYF.